The rows below give T cell receptor beta chains drawn from one sample of a study of OX40 agonist ivuxolimab in advanced cancers. The assay was immunoSEQ multiplex PCR, and TCRdb's table has in-frame clones only and misses some. The table shows 70,000 to 80,000 clones, with around 89% occurring only once. The sequences come from CD4+ or CD8+ T cells sorted from blood, collected in a trial of the OX40 agonist ivuxolimab. The origin of the receptors is an adult with an advanced solid tumor such as melanoma, head and neck, liver or kidney cancer. Each CDR3 is given with its conserved first and last residue. Fields, in order: J gene, CDR3 length, V gene, D gene, clone size, CDR3 protein, CDR3 DNA. A D gene is named only where the DNA matches it firmly. The size of a clone is reported for some rows only, either as once, few or many, or as a class for expanded clones.

TRBJ2-5 | 13 | TRBV5-5 | NA | NA | CASSPWYQETQYF | TGTGCCAGCAGCCCATGGTACCAAGAGACCCAGTACTTC
TRBJ2-7 | 13 | TRBV7-9 | NA | once | CASSLAGVDEQYF | TGTGCCAGCAGCTTAGCTGGAGTAGACGAGCAGTACTTC
TRBJ1-3 | 16 | TRBV7-2 | TRBD1 | NA | CASSSDRQSSGNTIYF | TGTGCCAGCAGCTCGGACAGGCAGAGCTCTGGAAACACCATATATTTT
TRBJ2-7 | 11 | TRBV30 | NA | NA | CACTGSYEQYF | TGTGCCTGTACAGGGTCCTACGAGCAGTACTTC
TRBJ2-7 | 13 | TRBV6-1 | TRBD1 | NA | CATGQGLSYEQYF | TGTGCCACCGGACAGGGGCTCTCCTACGAGCAGTACTTC
TRBJ2-7 | 15 | TRBV15 | NA | NA | CATSRVVGSVYEQYF | TGTGCCACCAGCAGAGTGGTGGGATCGGTTTACGAGCAGTACTTC
TRBJ1-5 | 14 | TRBV19 | TRBD1 | NA | CASSGTGGNQPQHF | TGTGCCAGTAGTGGGACAGGTGGAAATCAGCCCCAGCATTTT
TRBJ1-2 | 15 | TRBV19 | NA | NA | CASRNPDRFNYGYTF | TGTGCCAGTCGAAACCCTGACAGGTTTAACTATGGCTACACCTTC
TRBJ2-1 | 13 | TRBV6-5 | NA | NA | CASSYSGLHGQFF | TGTGCCAGCAGTTACTCAGGACTACACGGGCAGTTCTTC
TRBJ2-1 | 15 | TRBV5-4 | TRBD1 | NA | CASSWGQGSYNEQFF | TGTGCCAGCAGCTGGGGACAGGGGTCCTACAATGAGCAGTTCTTC
TRBJ1-1 | 16 | TRBV19 | TRBD1 | NA | CASSLRGLSPNTEAFF | TGTGCCAGTAGTCTGAGGGGGCTATCTCCGAACACTGAAGCTTTCTTT
TRBJ1-2 | 14 | TRBV6-5 | NA | NA | CASSYSYRAVGYTF | TGTGCCAGCAGTTACTCGTACAGGGCCGTGGGCTACACCTTC
TRBJ2-7 | 11 | TRBV6-1 | NA | NA | CASSGLNEQYF | TGTGCCAGCAGTGGTCTGAACGAGCAGTACTTC
TRBJ2-4 | 16 | TRBV11-2 | NA | NA | CASSSRGGLAKNIQYF | TGTGCCAGCAGCTCCCGGGGAGGCTTAGCCAAAAACATTCAGTACTTC
TRBJ2-3 | 17 | TRBV7-2 | TRBD2 | NA | CASSDPGLAGRADTQYF | TGTGCCAGCAGCGATCCAGGACTAGCGGGTAGGGCAGATACGCAGTATTTT
TRBJ2-7 | 15 | TRBV6-5 | NA | NA | CASSYSPGTGYEQYF | TGTGCCAGCAGTTACTCCCCAGGGACCGGGTACGAGCAGTACTTC
TRBJ1-2 | 16 | TRBV5-5 | NA | NA | CASSLARRQGNYGYTF | TGTGCCAGCAGCTTGGCGAGGAGGCAGGGAAACTATGGCTACACCTTC
TRBJ2-1 | 17 | TRBV30 | NA | NA | CAWRPPGWRDNMNEQFF | TGTGCCTGGAGGCCACCCGGCTGGCGGGATAATATGAATGAGCAGTTCTTC
TRBJ1-3 | 13 | TRBV14 | NA | NA | CASSPYSGNTIYF | TGTGCCAGCAGCCCCTACTCTGGAAACACCATATATTTT
TRBJ1-5 | 18 | TRBV9 | TRBD1 | few | CASSVGGATGSGNQPQHF | TGTGCCAGCAGCGTAGGAGGGGCGACAGGGTCAGGCAATCAGCCCCAGCATTTT
TRBJ1-1 | 13 | TRBV7-9 | NA | NA | CASSLEAPTGAFF | TGTGCCAGCAGCTTAGAGGCCCCGACGGGGGCTTTCTTT
TRBJ1-1 | 10 | TRBV20-1 | NA | few | CSASTFPAFF | TGCAGTGCTAGTACCTTTCCGGCTTTCTTT
TRBJ1-4 | 16 | TRBV7-9 | NA | NA | CASSLFGGGDNEKLFF | TGTGCCAGCAGCTTATTCGGCGGGGGCGATAATGAAAAACTGTTTTTT
TRBJ1-4 | 15 | TRBV2 | NA | NA | CASSEMWATNEKLFF | TGTGCCAGCAGTGAAATGTGGGCAACTAATGAAAAACTGTTTTTT
TRBJ2-2 | 17 | TRBV11-2 | NA | once | CASSLRLQGPNTGELFF | TGTGCCAGCAGCTTGCGCCTGCAGGGGCCTAACACCGGGGAGCTGTTTTTT
TRBJ1-2 | 14 | TRBV10-1 | NA | NA | CAPSESWKNYGYTF | TGCGCCCCCTCGGAGTCCTGGAAAAACTATGGCTACACCTTC
TRBJ2-5 | 15 | TRBV14 | TRBD2 | NA | CASSQLAGTQETQYF | TGTGCCAGCAGCCAGCTAGCGGGGACTCAAGAGACCCAGTACTTC
TRBJ2-1 | 17 | TRBV6-1 | TRBD2 | NA | CASSAPPYSGRADEQFF | TGTGCCAGCAGTGCACCACCCTATAGCGGGAGGGCGGATGAGCAGTTCTTC
TRBJ2-2 | 12 | TRBV19 | NA | NA | CASSILHGELFF | TGTGCCAGTAGTATTTTGCACGGGGAGCTGTTTTTT
TRBJ2-1 | 12 | TRBV5-4 | NA | NA | CASSDRLGGEFF | TGTGCCAGCAGTGATAGATTAGGAGGGGAGTTCTTC
TRBJ1-3 | 15 | TRBV14 | NA | NA | CASSQGTASGNTIYF | TGTGCCAGCAGCCAAGGGACAGCCTCTGGAAACACCATATATTTT
TRBJ2-7 | 13 | TRBV18 | TRBD1 | once | CASSQGQGREQYF | TGTGCCAGCTCACAGGGACAGGGAAGAGAGCAGTACTTC
TRBJ2-7 | 13 | TRBV19 | TRBD2 | NA | CATTGDYSYEQYF | TGTGCCACAACGGGGGACTATTCCTACGAGCAGTACTTC
TRBJ2-5 | 16 | TRBV4-2 | TRBD1 | NA | CASSQDGTGASETQYF | TGTGCCAGCAGCCAAGATGGGACAGGGGCATCGGAGACCCAGTACTTC
TRBJ2-7 | 16 | TRBV18 | TRBD2 | NA | CASSPGASGEYYEQYF | TGTGCCAGCTCACCAGGGGCTAGCGGAGAGTACTACGAGCAGTACTTC
TRBJ2-2 | 15 | TRBV6-1 | NA | NA | CASRRSPDGAGELFF | TGTGCCAGCAGGAGGAGTCCCGACGGCGCCGGGGAGCTGTTTTTT
TRBJ1-5 | 15 | TRBV6-5 | NA | few | CASSYSGRSNQPQHF | TGTGCCAGCAGTTACTCGGGCCGGAGCAATCAGCCCCAGCATTTT
TRBJ2-1 | 12 | TRBV7-8 | NA | NA | CASRTGSVEQFF | TGTGCCAGCAGGACCGGGAGTGTTGAGCAGTTCTTC
TRBJ2-1 | 17 | TRBV5-1 | TRBD2 | NA | CASSLGAGGSSYNEQFF | TGCGCCAGCAGCTTGGGAGCGGGAGGGAGCTCCTACAATGAGCAGTTCTTC